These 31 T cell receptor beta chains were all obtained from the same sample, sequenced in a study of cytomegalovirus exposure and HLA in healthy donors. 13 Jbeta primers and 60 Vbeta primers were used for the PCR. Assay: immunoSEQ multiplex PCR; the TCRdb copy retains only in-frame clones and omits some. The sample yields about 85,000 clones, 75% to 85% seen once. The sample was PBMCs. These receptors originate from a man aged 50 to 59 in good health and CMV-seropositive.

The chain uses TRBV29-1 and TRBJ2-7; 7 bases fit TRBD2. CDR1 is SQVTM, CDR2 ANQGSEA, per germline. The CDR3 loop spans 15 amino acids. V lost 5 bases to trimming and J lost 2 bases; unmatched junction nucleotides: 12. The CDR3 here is CSVWSWASGAYEQYF. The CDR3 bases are TGCAGCGTTTGGAGTTGGGCTAGCGGAGCCTACGAGCAGTACTTC.

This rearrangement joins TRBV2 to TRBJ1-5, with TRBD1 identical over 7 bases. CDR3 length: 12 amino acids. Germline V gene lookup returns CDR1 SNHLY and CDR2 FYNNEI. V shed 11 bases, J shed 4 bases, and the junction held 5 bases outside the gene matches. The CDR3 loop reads CACQGGNQPQHF. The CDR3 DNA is TGTGCCTGTCAGGGGGGAAATCAGCCCCAGCATTTT.

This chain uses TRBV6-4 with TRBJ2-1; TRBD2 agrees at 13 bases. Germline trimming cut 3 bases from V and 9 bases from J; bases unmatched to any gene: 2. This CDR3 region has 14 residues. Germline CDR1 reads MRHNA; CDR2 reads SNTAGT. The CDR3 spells CASSELAGGGEQFF. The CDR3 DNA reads TGTGCCAGCAGTGAACTAGCGGGAGGGGGTGAGCAGTTCTTC.

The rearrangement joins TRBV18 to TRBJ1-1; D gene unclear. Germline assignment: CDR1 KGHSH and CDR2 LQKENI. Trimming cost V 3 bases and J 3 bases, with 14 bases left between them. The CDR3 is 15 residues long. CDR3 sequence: CASSPGSGSHTEAFF. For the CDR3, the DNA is TGTGCCAGCTCACCCGGTTCGGGTTCCCACACTGAAGCTTTCTTT.

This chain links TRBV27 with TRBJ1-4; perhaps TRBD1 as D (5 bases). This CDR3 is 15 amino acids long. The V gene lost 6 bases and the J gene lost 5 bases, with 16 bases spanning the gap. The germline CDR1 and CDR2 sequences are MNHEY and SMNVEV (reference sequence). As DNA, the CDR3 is TGTGCCAGCAGAGCTTCAGGGTTAGGGAATGAAAAACTGTTTTTT. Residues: CASRASGLGNEKLFF.

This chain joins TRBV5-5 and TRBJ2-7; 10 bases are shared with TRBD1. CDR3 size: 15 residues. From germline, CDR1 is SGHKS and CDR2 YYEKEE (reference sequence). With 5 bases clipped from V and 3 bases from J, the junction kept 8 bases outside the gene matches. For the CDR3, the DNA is TGTGCCAGCAGACCCGACAGGGGGCAAGGCTACGAGCAGTACTTC. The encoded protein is CASRPDRGQGYEQYF.

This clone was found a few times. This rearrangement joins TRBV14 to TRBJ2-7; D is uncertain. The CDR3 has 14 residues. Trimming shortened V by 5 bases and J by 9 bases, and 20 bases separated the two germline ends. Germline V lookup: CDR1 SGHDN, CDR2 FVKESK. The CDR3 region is CASSGRLDPRGQYF. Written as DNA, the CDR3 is TGTGCCAGCAGCGGCCGACTGGATCCGAGAGGGCAGTACTTC.

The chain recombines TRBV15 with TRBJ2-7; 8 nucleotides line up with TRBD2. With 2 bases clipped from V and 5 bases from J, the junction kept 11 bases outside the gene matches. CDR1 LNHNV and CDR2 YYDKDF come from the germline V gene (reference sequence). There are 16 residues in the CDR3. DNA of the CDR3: TGTGCCACCAGCAGATACCAGGGACGGGGGGGACACGAGCAGTACTTC. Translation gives CATSRYQGRGGHEQYF.

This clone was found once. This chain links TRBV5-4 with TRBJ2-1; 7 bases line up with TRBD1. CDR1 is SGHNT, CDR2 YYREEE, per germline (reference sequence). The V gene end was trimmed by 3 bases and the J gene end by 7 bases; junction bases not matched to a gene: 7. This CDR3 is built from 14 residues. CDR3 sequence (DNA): TGTGCCAGCAGCTATGACAGGGCGGCAAATGAGCAGTTCTTC. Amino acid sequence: CASSYDRAANEQFF.

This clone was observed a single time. The CDR3 DNA is TGTGCCAGTACCCCCGGGTTCCCTAACTATGGCTACACCTTC. It translates to CASTPGFPNYGYTF. This chain joins TRBV19 and TRBJ1-2; unclear D gene. There are 14 residues in the CDR3. V was pared by 7 bases and J by 0 bases, with 12 bases between. CDR1 is LNHDA, CDR2 SQIVND, per germline (reference sequence).

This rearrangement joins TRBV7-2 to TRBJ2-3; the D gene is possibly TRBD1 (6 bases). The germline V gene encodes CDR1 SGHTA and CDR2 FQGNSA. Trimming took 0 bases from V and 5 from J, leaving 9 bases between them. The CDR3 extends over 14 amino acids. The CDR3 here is CASSLASGVDTQYF. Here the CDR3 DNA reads TGTGCCAGCAGCTTAGCGTCAGGGGTAGATACGCAGTATTTT.

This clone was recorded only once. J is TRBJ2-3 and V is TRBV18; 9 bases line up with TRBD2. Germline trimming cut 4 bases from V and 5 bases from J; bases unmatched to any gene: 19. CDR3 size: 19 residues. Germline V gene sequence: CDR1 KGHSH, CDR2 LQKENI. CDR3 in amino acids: CASSQQSEGSAGGLDTQYF. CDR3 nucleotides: TGTGCCAGCTCACAACAGTCGGAAGGTTCAGCGGGAGGCCTAGATACGCAGTATTTT.

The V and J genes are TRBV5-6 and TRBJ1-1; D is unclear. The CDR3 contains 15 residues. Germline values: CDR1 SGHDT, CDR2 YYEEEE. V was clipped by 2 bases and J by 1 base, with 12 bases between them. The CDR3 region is CASSFRPGGNTEAFF. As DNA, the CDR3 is TGTGCCAGCAGCTTTAGACCCGGCGGGAACACTGAAGCTTTCTTT.

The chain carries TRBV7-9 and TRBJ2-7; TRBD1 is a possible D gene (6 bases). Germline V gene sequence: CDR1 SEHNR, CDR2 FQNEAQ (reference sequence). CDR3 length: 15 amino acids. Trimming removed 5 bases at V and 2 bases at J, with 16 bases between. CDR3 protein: CASSQDQGTTYEQYF. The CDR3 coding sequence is TGTGCCAGCAGCCAAGACCAGGGGACCACCTACGAGCAGTACTTC.

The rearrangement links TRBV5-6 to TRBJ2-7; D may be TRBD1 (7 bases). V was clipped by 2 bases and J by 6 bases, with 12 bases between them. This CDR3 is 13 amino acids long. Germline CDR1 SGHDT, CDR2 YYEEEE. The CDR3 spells CASSFGGGREQYF. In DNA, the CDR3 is TGTGCCAGCAGCTTTGGAGGGGGCCGCGAGCAGTACTTC.

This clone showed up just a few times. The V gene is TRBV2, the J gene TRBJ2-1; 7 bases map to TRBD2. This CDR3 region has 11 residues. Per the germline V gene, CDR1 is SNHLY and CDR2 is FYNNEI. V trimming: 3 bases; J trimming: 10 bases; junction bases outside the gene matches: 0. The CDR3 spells CASSDGGEQFF. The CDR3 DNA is TGTGCCAGCAGTGACGGGGGGGAGCAGTTCTTC.

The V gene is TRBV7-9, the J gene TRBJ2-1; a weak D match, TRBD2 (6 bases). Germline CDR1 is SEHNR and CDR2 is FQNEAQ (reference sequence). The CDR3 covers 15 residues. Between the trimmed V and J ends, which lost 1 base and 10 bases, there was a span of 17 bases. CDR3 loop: CASSLGWEAQIEQFF. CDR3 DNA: TGTGCCAGCAGCTTAGGTTGGGAGGCCCAAATCGAGCAGTTCTTC.

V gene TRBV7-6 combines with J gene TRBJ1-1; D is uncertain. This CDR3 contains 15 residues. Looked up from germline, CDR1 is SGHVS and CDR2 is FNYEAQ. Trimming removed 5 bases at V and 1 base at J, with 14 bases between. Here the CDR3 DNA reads TGTGCCAGCAGCCAGGTGTCAGTTGGGAACACTGAAGCTTTCTTT. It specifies CASSQVSVGNTEAFF.

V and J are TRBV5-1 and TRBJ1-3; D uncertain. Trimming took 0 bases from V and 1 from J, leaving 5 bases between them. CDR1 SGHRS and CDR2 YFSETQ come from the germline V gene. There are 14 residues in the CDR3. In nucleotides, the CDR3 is TGCGCCAGCAGCTTGGGTCCTTCTGGAAACACCATATATTTT. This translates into CASSLGPSGNTIYF. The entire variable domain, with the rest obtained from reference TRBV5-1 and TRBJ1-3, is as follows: KAGVTQTPRYLIKTRGQQVTLSCSPISGHRSVSWYQQTPGQGLQFLFEYFSETQRNKGNFPGRFSGRQFSNSRSEMNVSTLELGDSALYLCASSLGPSGNTIYFGEGSWLTVV.

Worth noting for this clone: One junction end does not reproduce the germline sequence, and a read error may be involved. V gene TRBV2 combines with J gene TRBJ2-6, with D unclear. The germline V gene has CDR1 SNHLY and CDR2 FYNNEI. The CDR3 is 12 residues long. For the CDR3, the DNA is TGTGCCAGCAGTATCCGATTAAACGGCCTGACTTTC. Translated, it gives CASSIRLNGLTF.

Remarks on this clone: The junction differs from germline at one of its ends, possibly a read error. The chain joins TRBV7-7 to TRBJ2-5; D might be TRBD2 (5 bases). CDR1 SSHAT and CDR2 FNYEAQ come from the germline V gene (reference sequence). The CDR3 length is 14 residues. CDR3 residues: CASSLVGSGETQYF. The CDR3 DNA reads TGTGCTAGCAGCTTAGTAGGGAGCGGAGAGACCCAGTACTTC.

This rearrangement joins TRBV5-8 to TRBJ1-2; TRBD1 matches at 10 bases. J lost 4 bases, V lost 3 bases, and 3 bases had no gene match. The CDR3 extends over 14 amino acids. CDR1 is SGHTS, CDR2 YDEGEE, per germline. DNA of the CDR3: TGTGCCAGCAGCTCGGGACAGGGGTTCTATGGCTACACCTTC. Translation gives CASSSGQGFYGYTF. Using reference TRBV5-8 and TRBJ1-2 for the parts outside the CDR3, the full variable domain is EAGVTQSPTHLIKTRGQQATLRCSPISGHTSVYWYQQALGLGLQFLLWYDEGEERNRGNFPPRFSGRQFPNYSSELNVNALELEDSALYLCASSSGQGFYGYTFGSGTRLTVV.

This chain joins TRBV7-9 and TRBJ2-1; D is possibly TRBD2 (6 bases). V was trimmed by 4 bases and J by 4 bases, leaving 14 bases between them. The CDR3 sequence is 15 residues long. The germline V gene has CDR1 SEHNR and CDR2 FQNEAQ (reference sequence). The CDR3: CASSSLAETYNEQFF. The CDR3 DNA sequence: TGTGCCAGCAGCTCATTAGCGGAGACTTACAATGAGCAGTTCTTC.

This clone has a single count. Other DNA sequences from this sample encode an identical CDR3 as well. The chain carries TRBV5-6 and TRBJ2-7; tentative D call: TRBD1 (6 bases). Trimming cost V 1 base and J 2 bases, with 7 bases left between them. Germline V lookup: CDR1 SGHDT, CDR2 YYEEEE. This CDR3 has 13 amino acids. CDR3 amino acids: CASSLTGTYEQYF. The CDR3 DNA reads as TGTGCCAGCAGCTTGACAGGGACCTACGAGCAGTACTTC.

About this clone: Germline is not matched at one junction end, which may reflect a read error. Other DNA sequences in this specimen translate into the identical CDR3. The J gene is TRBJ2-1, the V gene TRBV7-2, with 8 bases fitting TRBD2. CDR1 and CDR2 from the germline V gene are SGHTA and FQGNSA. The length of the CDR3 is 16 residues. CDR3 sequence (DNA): TGCGCCAGCAGCCCCCGCGGAACTAGCGGCTACAATGAGCAGTTCTTC. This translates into CASSPRGTSGYNEQFF.

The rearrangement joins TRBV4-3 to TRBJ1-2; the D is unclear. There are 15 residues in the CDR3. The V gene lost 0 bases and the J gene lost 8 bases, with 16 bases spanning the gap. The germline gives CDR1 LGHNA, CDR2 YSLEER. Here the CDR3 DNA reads TGCGCCAGCAGCCAAGATTGGCCTGGTCGGGAAGGCTACACCTTC. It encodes CASSQDWPGREGYTF.

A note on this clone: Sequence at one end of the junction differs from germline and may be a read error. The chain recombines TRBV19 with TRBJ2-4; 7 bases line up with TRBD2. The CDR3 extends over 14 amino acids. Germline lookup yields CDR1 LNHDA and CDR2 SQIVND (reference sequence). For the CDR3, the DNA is TGTGCCAGTAGTATGCGGAGGGGAGGGAACAGTCAGTACTTC. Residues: CASSMRRGGNSQYF.

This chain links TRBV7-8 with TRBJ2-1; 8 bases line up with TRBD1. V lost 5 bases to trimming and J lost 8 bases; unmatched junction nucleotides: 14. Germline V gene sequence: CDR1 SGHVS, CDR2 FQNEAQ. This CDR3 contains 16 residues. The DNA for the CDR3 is TGTGCCAGCAGCCGAACCTGGCAGGGGGCGCGTGATGAGCAGTTCTTC. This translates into CASSRTWQGARDEQFF.

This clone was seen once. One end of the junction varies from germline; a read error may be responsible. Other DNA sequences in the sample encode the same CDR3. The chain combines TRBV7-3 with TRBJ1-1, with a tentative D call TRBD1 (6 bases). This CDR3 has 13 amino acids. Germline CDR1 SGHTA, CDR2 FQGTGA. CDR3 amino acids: CASSLSRDTEAFF. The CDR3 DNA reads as TGTGCCAGCAGCCTCTCCCGGGACACCGAAGCTTTCTTT.

CDR3 amino acids: CASSIPRVKEKLFF. The CDR3 DNA sequence: TGTGCCAGTAGTATTCCCAGGGTAAAGGAAAAACTGTTTTTT. V usage is TRBV19 and J usage is TRBJ1-4, with D possibly matching TRBD1 (5 bases). V gave up 3 bases and J gave up 8 bases, with 13 bases separating them. The germline gives CDR1 LNHDA, CDR2 SQIVND (reference sequence). The CDR3 has 14 amino acids.

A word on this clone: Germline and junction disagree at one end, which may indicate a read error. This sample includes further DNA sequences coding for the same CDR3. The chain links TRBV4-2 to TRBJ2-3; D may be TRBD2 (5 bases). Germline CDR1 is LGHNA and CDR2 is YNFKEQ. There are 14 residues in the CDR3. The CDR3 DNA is TGTGCCAGTAGCCAAGTCCCCGGGGTAGATACGCAGTATTTT. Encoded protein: CASSQVPGVDTQYF.